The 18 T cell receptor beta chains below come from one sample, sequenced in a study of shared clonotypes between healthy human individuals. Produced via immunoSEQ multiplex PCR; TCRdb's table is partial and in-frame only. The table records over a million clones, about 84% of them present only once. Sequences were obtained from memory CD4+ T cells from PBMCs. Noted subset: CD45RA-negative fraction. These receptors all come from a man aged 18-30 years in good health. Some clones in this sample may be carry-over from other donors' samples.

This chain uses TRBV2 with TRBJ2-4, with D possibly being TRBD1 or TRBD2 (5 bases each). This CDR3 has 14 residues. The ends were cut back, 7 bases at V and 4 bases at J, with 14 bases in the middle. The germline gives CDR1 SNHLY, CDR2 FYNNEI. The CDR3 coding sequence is TGTGCCAGCATGGGGGATCCCTCAAAAAACATTCAGTACTTC. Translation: CASMGDPSKNIQYF. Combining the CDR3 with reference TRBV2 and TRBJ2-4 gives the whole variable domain EPEVTQTPSHQVTQMGQEVILRCVPISNHLYFYWYRQILGQKVEFLVSFYNNEISEKSEIFDDQFSVERPDGSNFTLKIRSTKLEDSAMYFCASMGDPSKNIQYFGAGTRLSVL.

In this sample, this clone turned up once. DNA of the CDR3: TGCGCCAGCAGCTACCGGACTAGCGGCACAGATACGCAGTATTTT. It yields the protein CASSYRTSGTDTQYF. The chain has TRBV5-1 and TRBJ2-3, with 9 nucleotides matching TRBD2. The V gene end was trimmed by 3 bases and the J gene end by 1 base; junction bases not matched to a gene: 3. The CDR3 has 15 amino acids. Germline CDR1 SGHRS, CDR2 YFSETQ.

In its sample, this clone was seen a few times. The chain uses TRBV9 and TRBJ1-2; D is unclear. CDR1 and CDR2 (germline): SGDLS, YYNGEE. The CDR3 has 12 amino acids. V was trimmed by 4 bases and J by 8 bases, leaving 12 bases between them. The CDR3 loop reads CASSRDRLGYTF. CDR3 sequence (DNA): TGTGCCAGCAGCCGCGACCGACTGGGCTACACCTTC.

CDR3 loop: CASRQGGNTGELFF. The CDR3 DNA sequence: TGTGCCAGCAGGCAAGGGGGTAACACCGGGGAGCTGTTTTTT. The J gene is TRBJ2-2, the V gene TRBV6-1; tentatively, D is TRBD1 (6 bases). This CDR3 has 14 amino acids. Germline assignment: CDR1 MNHNS and CDR2 SASEGT. Trimming cost V 6 bases and J 2 bases, with 10 bases left between them.

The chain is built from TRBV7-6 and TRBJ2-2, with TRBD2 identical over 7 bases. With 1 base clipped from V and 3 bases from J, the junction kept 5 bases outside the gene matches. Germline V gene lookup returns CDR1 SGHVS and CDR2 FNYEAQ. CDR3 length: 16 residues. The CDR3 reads CASSLVQGGDTGELFF. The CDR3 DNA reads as TGTGCCAGCAGCTTAGTGCAGGGAGGGGACACCGGGGAGCTGTTTTTT.

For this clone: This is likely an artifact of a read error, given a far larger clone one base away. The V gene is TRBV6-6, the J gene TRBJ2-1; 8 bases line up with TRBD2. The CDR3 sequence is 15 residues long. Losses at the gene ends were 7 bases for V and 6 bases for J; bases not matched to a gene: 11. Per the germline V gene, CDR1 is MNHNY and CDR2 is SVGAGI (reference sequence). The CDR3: CASTGGSSGRNEQFF. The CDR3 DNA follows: TGTGCCAGCACCGGTGGTTCTAGCGGGCGCAATGAGCAGTTCTTC.

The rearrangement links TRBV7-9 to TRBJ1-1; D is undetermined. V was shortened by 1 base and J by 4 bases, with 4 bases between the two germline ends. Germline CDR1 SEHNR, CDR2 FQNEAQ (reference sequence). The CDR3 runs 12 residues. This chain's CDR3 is CASSLVATEAFF. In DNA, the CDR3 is TGTGCCAGCAGCTTAGTCGCCACTGAAGCTTTCTTT.

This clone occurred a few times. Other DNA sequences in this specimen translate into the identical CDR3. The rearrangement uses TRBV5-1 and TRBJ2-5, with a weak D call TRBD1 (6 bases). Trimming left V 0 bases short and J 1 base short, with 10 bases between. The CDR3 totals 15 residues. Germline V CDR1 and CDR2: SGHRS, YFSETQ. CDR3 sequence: CASSLAVGGQETQYF. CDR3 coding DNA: TGCGCCAGCAGCTTGGCCGTAGGGGGCCAAGAGACCCAGTACTTC.

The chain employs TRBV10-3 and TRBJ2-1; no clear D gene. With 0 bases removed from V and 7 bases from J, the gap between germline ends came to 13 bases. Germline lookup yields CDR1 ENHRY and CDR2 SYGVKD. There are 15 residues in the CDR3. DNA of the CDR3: TGTGCCATCAGTGAGTCGGTTCCTAGTAAAAATGAGCAGTTCTTC. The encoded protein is CAISESVPSKNEQFF.

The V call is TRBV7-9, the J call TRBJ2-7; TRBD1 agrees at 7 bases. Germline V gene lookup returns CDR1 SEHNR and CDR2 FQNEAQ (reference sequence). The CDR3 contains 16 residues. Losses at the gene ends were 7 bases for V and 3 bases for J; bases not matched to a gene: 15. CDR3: CASTWYGRQGIYEQYF. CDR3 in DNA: TGTGCCAGCACTTGGTACGGTAGACAGGGAATCTACGAGCAGTACTTC.

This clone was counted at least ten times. The CDR3 region is CASSVSGSDADTQYF. For the CDR3, the DNA is TGTGCCAGCAGCGTAAGCGGGAGTGACGCAGATACGCAGTATTTT. The J gene is TRBJ2-3, the V gene TRBV9, with TRBD2 identical over 8 bases. The CDR3 runs to 15 residues. The V and J ends lost 1 base and 4 bases, in that order; junction bases with no gene match: 5. The germline V gene has CDR1 SGDLS and CDR2 YYNGEE.

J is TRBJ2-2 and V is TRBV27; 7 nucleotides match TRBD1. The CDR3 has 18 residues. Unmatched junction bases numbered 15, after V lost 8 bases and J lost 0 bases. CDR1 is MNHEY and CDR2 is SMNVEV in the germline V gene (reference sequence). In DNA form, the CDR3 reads TGTGCCAGCGGAGACTGGGGGCGGACAGGAACGAACACCGGGGAGCTGTTTTTT. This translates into CASGDWGRTGTNTGELFF.

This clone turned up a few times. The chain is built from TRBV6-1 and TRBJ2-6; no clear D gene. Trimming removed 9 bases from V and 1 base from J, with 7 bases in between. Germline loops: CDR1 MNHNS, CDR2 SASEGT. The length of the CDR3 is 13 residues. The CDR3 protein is CASNRSGANVLTF. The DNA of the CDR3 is TGTGCCAGTAACAGATCTGGGGCCAACGTCCTGACTTTC.

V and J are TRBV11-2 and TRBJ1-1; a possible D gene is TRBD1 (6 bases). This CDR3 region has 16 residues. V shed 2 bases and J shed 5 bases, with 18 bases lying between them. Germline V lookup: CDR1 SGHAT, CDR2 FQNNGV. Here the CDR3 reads CASSLQFWGPRTEAFF. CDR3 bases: TGTGCCAGCAGCTTACAGTTCTGGGGGCCAAGGACTGAAGCTTTCTTT.

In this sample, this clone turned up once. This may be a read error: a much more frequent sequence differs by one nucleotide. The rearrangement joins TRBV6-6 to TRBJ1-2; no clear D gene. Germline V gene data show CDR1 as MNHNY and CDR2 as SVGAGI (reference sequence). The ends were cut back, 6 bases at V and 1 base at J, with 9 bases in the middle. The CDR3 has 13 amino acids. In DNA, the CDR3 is TGTGCCAGCAGCCCCGGACTTAACTATGGCTACACCTTC. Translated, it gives CASSPGLNYGYTF.

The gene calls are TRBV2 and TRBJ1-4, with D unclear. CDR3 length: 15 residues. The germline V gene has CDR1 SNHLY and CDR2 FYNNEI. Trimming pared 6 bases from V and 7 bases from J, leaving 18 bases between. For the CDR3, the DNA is TGTGCCAGCAGCGCCAGTCCCCGAGCCGGTGAAAAACTGTTTTTT. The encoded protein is CASSASPRAGEKLFF.

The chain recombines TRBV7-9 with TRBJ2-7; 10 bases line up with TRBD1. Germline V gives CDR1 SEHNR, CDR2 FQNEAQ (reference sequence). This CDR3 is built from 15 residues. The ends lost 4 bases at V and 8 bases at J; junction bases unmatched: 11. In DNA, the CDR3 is TGTGCCAGCAGCTCCTTCTACGGGACAGGGGAGCAGCAGTACTTC. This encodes CASSSFYGTGEQQYF. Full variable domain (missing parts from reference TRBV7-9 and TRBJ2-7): DTGVSQNPRHKITKRGQNVTFRCDPISEHNRLYWYRQTLGQGPEFLTYFQNEAQLEKSRLLSDRFSAERPKGSFSTLEIQRTEQGDSAMYLCASSSFYGTGEQQYFGPGTRLTVT.

DNA of the CDR3: TGTGCCAGCTCACGACAGGGGGCGGTTCGGATCGGGGAGCTGTTTTTT. This translates into CASSRQGAVRIGELFF. V gene TRBV18 combines with J gene TRBJ2-2; TRBD1 aligns across 10 bases. Germline assignment: CDR1 KGHSH and CDR2 LQKENI. V shed 4 bases, J shed 7 bases, and the junction held 9 bases outside the gene matches. This CDR3 has 16 residues.